A selection of T cell receptor beta chains follows, all from one sample in a study of blood T cell repertoires in COVID-19. Profiling relied on immunoSEQ multiplex PCR, and the TCRdb table lists in-frame clones only, not all of them. The data hold some 250,000 clones, with around four fifths observed a single time. Material: peripheral blood. The receptor set was obtained from a middle-aged man with active or convalescent COVID-19. Each CDR3 is given with its conserved first and last residue. The order of the fields is D gene, V gene, clone size, J gene, CDR3 protein, CDR3 DNA. A D gene is named only where the DNA matches it firmly. The size field is filled for only some rows; it gives once, few, many or a size class.

d_gene: TRBD1
v_gene: TRBV2
abundance: .
j_gene: TRBJ2-2
CDR3aa: CAPGQGFIGGELFF
CDR3nt: TGTGCCCCAGGACAGGGGTTTATAGGCGGGGAGCTGTTTTTT

d_gene: TRBD1
v_gene: TRBV6-5
abundance: .
j_gene: TRBJ1-6
CDR3aa: CASSYKDRVWSPLHF
CDR3nt: TGTGCCAGCAGTTACAAGGACAGGGTGTGGTCACCCCTCCACTTT

d_gene: .
v_gene: TRBV7-9
abundance: .
j_gene: TRBJ2-5
CDR3aa: CASSLAEIFGTQYF
CDR3nt: TGTGCCAGCAGCTTAGCTGAGATTTTTGGGACCCAGTACTTC

d_gene: .
v_gene: TRBV4-2
abundance: .
j_gene: TRBJ1-2
CDR3aa: CASSQATGQKFYGYTF
CDR3nt: TGTGCCAGCAGCCAGGCCACAGGGCAGAAGTTCTATGGCTACACCTTC

d_gene: .
v_gene: TRBV4-3
abundance: once
j_gene: TRBJ2-6
CDR3aa: CASSQDSGYGANVLTF
CDR3nt: TGCGCCAGCAGCCAAGATTCAGGGTACGGGGCCAACGTCCTGACTTTC

d_gene: .
v_gene: TRBV30
abundance: .
j_gene: TRBJ1-5
CDR3aa: CAWSAGSYQPQHF
CDR3nt: TGTGCCTGGAGTGCAGGGTCCTATCAGCCCCAGCATTTT

d_gene: .
v_gene: TRBV2
abundance: .
j_gene: TRBJ1-4
CDR3aa: CASSETGRSRKLFF
CDR3nt: TGTGCCAGCAGTGAGACCGGCCGGAGCAGAAAACTGTTTTTT

d_gene: .
v_gene: TRBV2
abundance: .
j_gene: TRBJ2-2
CDR3aa: CASSWSEQGASGELFF
CDR3nt: TGTGCCAGCAGTTGGTCGGAACAGGGTGCGTCCGGGGAGCTGTTTTTT

d_gene: TRBD1
v_gene: TRBV27
abundance: once
j_gene: TRBJ1-2
CDR3aa: CASSSSLGQGLIYGYTF
CDR3nt: TGTGCCAGCAGTTCCAGCCTAGGACAGGGTTTAATCTATGGCTACACCTTC

d_gene: TRBD1
v_gene: TRBV30
abundance: once
j_gene: TRBJ1-5
CDR3aa: CAWTVGPGGQPQHF
CDR3nt: TGTGCCTGGACCGTGGGTCCAGGGGGACAGCCCCAGCATTTT

d_gene: .
v_gene: TRBV15
abundance: .
j_gene: TRBJ1-4
CDR3aa: CATSTPRLTNEKLFF
CDR3nt: TGTGCCACCAGCACCCCGCGATTGACTAATGAAAAACTGTTTTTT

d_gene: .
v_gene: TRBV21-1
abundance: .
j_gene: TRBJ2-3
CDR3aa: CASRKGGGNTDTQYF
CDR3nt: TGTGCCAGCCGAAAAGGGGGGGGGAACACAGATACGCAGTATTTT

d_gene: TRBD1
v_gene: TRBV6-5
abundance: .
j_gene: TRBJ1-2
CDR3aa: CASSPAPTGGYGYTF
CDR3nt: TGTGCCAGCAGTCCCGCCCCGACAGGGGGCTATGGCTACACCTTC

d_gene: TRBD1
v_gene: TRBV29-1
abundance: .
j_gene: TRBJ1-1
CDR3aa: CSVVRQGTEAFF
CDR3nt: TGCAGCGTTGTGAGACAGGGCACTGAAGCTTTCTTT

d_gene: TRBD1
v_gene: TRBV30
abundance: .
j_gene: TRBJ1-2
CDR3aa: CAFYIPGQGNYGYTF
CDR3nt: TGTGCCTTCTACATACCGGGACAGGGTAACTATGGCTACACCTTC

d_gene: .
v_gene: TRBV4-1
abundance: .
j_gene: TRBJ2-2
CDR3aa: CASKQNLLSTGELFF
CDR3nt: TGCGCCAGCAAACAGAACTTACTGAGCACCGGGGAGCTGTTTTTT

d_gene: TRBD2
v_gene: TRBV27
abundance: .
j_gene: TRBJ2-3
CDR3aa: CASSLQRGSTDTQYF
CDR3nt: TGTGCCAGCAGTTTACAGCGGGGATCCACAGATACGCAGTATTTT

d_gene: TRBD2
v_gene: TRBV7-2
abundance: .
j_gene: TRBJ2-5
CDR3aa: CASSFSGGEETQYF
CDR3nt: TGTGCCAGCAGCTTCAGCGGGGGGGAAGAGACCCAGTACTTC

d_gene: .
v_gene: TRBV19
abundance: .
j_gene: TRBJ1-1
CDR3aa: CASSIATREAFF
CDR3nt: TGTGCCAGTAGTATAGCAACTAGGGAAGCTTTCTTT

d_gene: .
v_gene: TRBV4-1
abundance: once
j_gene: TRBJ2-7
CDR3aa: CASSQEGGASSYEQYF
CDR3nt: TGCGCCAGCAGCCAGGAGGGGGGGGCCTCCTCGTACGAGCAGTACTTC

d_gene: .
v_gene: TRBV18
abundance: .
j_gene: TRBJ2-3
CDR3aa: CASSNRDTDTQYF
CDR3nt: TGTGCCAGCTCAAACCGGGACACAGATACGCAGTATTTT

d_gene: TRBD1
v_gene: TRBV24-1
abundance: .
j_gene: TRBJ2-3
CDR3aa: CATSGGQGSADTQYF
CDR3nt: TGTGCCACCAGCGGTGGACAGGGTTCCGCAGATACGCAGTATTTT

d_gene: .
v_gene: TRBV6-5
abundance: .
j_gene: TRBJ1-6
CDR3aa: CASRIRDYNSPLHF
CDR3nt: TGTGCCAGCAGGATCAGGGACTATAATTCACCCCTCCACTTT

d_gene: .
v_gene: TRBV7-2
abundance: many
j_gene: TRBJ2-7
CDR3aa: CASSSLENSYEQYF
CDR3nt: TGTGCCAGCAGCTCTCTAGAAAACTCCTACGAGCAGTACTTC